The 8 T cell receptor beta chains reported below all come from one sample, sequenced in a study of Graves' ophthalmopathy and Graves' hyperthyroidism. For repertoire sequencing, the TCR beta CDR3 regions were amplified from RNA transcripts. HTBI-primed RT-PCR formed the first round, and a multiplex PCR formed the second. Using its own MiXCR run on the multiplex PCR reads, TCRdb lists one record per CDR3 protein. The sample holds nearly 400,000 distinct CDR3 sequences, 15% to 20% seen once. The sequenced sample consisted of peripheral blood. Every receptor here comes from a woman aged 18-29 years with Graves' ophthalmopathy.

This clonotype was counted only a few times. V gene TRBV6-1 combines with J gene TRBJ1-2; D not certain. Germline V gives CDR1 MNHNS, CDR2 SASEGT. V dropped 6 bases and J dropped 1 base, with 12 bases sitting between them. CDR3 length: 14 amino acids. The CDR3 here is CASRRAGVNYGYTF. The DNA for the CDR3 is TGTGCCAGCAGGAGGGCAGGCGTTAACTATGGCTACACCTTC.

There are a few counts of this clonotype. The chain has TRBV6-5 and TRBJ1-1, with TRBD1 matching 11 bases. Germline V lookup: CDR1 MNHEY, CDR2 SVGAGI. The ends lost 2 bases at V and 1 base at J; junction bases unmatched: 6. This CDR3 is built from 17 residues. The CDR3 DNA reads as TGTGCCAGCAGTTACCCCACCGGACAGGGGGCGAACACTGAAGCTTTCTTT. Protein product: CASSYPTGQGANTEAFF.

In its sample, this clonotype was seen many times. V gene TRBV6-5 combines with J gene TRBJ1-1; 7 nucleotides agree with TRBD1. The CDR3 is made up of 14 amino acids. Per germline, CDR1 MNHEY and CDR2 SVGAGI. With V trimmed by 6 bases and J by 3 bases, 7 bases remained unmatched. Here the CDR3 DNA reads TGTGCCAGCAGGCCGGTTGGACAGGACACTGAAGCTTTCTTT. It specifies CASRPVGQDTEAFF.

This clonotype has a count of ten or more. The chain uses TRBV6-2 or TRBV6-3 and TRBJ2-2; the match to TRBD1 covers 8 bases. Germline V gene lookup returns CDR1 MNHEY and CDR2 SVGEGT. CDR3 length: 15 residues. Trimming at V came to 4 bases and at J to 4 bases, leaving 5 bases not matched to a gene. CDR3 in amino acids: CASSFYRGSTGELFF. The DNA for the CDR3 is TGTGCCAGCAGTTTCTACAGGGGGAGCACCGGGGAGCTGTTTTTT.

This clonotype was detected many times. The chain employs TRBV28 and TRBJ1-1; D unclear. The CDR3 is 12 amino acids. The germline V gene encodes CDR1 MDHEN and CDR2 SYDVKM. The ends were cut back, 8 bases at V and 1 base at J, with 8 bases in the middle. The CDR3 DNA sequence: TGTGCCAGCGGATATTGGAACACTGAAGCTTTCTTT. Protein: CASGYWNTEAFF.

This clonotype was counted ten times or more. The chain carries TRBV30 and TRBJ1-1, with D possibly TRBD1 on 5 matching bases. Per the germline V gene, CDR1 is GTSNPN and CDR2 is SVGIG (reference sequence). V lost 0 bases and J 0 bases, leaving 11 bases between the germline ends. The CDR3 runs to 15 residues. The DNA for the CDR3 is TGTGCCTGGAGTGTACAGGTTAAGATGAACACTGAAGCTTTCTTT. Translated, it gives CAWSVQVKMNTEAFF.

This clonotype was counted many times. CDR3: CASSNYPGQPQHF. The CDR3 DNA reads TGTGCCAGTAGTAACTATCCTGGCCAGCCCCAGCATTTT. The chain is built from TRBV19 and TRBJ1-5; D gene ambiguous. There are 13 residues in the CDR3. Germline lookup yields CDR1 LNHDA and CDR2 SQIVND (reference sequence). The germline V and J ends were trimmed by 4 bases and 7 bases, with 11 bases remaining between them.

This clonotype was recorded at least ten times. This sequence joins TRBV6-2 or TRBV6-3 and TRBJ2-3, with D uncertain. CDR3 size: 12 residues. Germline V gene data show CDR1 as MNHEY and CDR2 as SVGEGT. The ends were cut back, 3 bases at V and 6 bases at J, with 7 bases in the middle. The CDR3 DNA sequence: TGTGCCAGCAGTTATCGCGGCGATACGCAGTATTTT. Its protein product is CASSYRGDTQYF.